These 26 T cell receptor beta chains share one sample of origin, sequenced in a study of technical replicates of blood from a handful of donors. Here immunoSEQ multiplex PCR was the method, and the copy in TCRdb shows in-frame clones only, minus some. Among 75,000 to 100,000 clones listed, roughly 94% were seen once. The sequenced material came from T cells isolated from PBMCs. The receptors come from a human donor in good health.

The chain combines TRBV5-1 with TRBJ2-7; 7 bases agree with TRBD1. Unmatched junction bases numbered 4, after V lost 0 bases and J lost 4 bases. Germline values: CDR1 SGHRS, CDR2 YFSETQ. This CDR3 has 14 amino acids. CDR3 DNA: TGCGCCAGCAGCTTGGGACAGGGAATATACGAGCAGTACTTC. Protein: CASSLGQGIYEQYF.

The V and J genes are TRBV6-5 and TRBJ1-3; D is possibly TRBD1 (5 bases). The CDR3 sequence is 14 residues long. Germline CDR1 and CDR2: MNHEY and SVGAGI. V was clipped by 7 bases and J by 4 bases, with 14 bases between them. The CDR3 coding sequence is TGTGCCAGCATGGGAGGGGACGACGGAAACACCATATATTTT. Translated, it gives CASMGGDDGNTIYF.

This clone was detected once. V is TRBV18 and J is TRBJ1-2; 7 bases are a match to TRBD1. V shed 3 bases, J shed 4 bases, and the junction held 11 bases outside the gene matches. The CDR3 has 16 residues. The germline V gene has CDR1 KGHSH and CDR2 LQKENI. CDR3 sequence: CASSPTVPGGGYGYTF. DNA of the CDR3: TGTGCCAGCTCACCGACGGTTCCAGGGGGTGGCTATGGCTACACCTTC.

The rearrangement uses TRBV2 and TRBJ2-1; maybe TRBD1 (5 bases). The CDR3 extends over 14 amino acids. The germline V gene has CDR1 SNHLY and CDR2 FYNNEI. V shed 0 bases and J shed 4 bases, with 7 bases lying between them. The CDR3 region is CASSEAGLYNEQFF. In DNA, the CDR3 is TGTGCCAGCAGTGAAGCGGGGCTTTACAATGAGCAGTTCTTC.

The J gene is TRBJ2-1, the V gene TRBV19; 10 bases fit TRBD1. CDR1 and CDR2 from the germline V gene are LNHDA and SQIVND (reference sequence). Losses at the gene ends were 5 bases for V and 2 bases for J; bases not matched to a gene: 6. This CDR3 comprises 16 residues. This CDR3 is CASSPRQGAAYNEQFF. The CDR3 bases are TGTGCCAGTAGTCCTCGACAGGGGGCGGCCTACAATGAGCAGTTCTTC.

The rearrangement uses TRBV9 and TRBJ2-7; 7 bases match TRBD2. Germline CDR1 is SGDLS and CDR2 is YYNGEE. Losses at the gene ends were 5 bases for V and 6 bases for J; bases not matched to a gene: 5. This CDR3 spans 12 amino acids. The DNA of the CDR3 is TGTGCCAGCAGTATTAGCGGGTTCGAGCAGTACTTC. This gives the protein CASSISGFEQYF.

The chain is built from TRBV9 and TRBJ1-1, with a possible D match to TRBD1 (5 bases). CDR3 size: 14 residues. The V end was cut by 0 bases, the J end by 1 base, with 7 bases between. Germline values: CDR1 SGDLS, CDR2 YYNGEE. The CDR3 nucleotides read TGTGCCAGCAGCGTAGACCAGGGGAACACTGAAGCTTTCTTT. It yields the protein CASSVDQGNTEAFF.

This clone has only one observation. V is TRBV7-7 and J is TRBJ2-1, with TRBD2 as a possible D gene (6 bases). This CDR3 has 13 amino acids. V was clipped by 6 bases and J by 10 bases, with 16 bases between them. Germline V gene sequence: CDR1 SSHAT, CDR2 FNYEAQ (reference sequence). The CDR3 coding sequence is TGTGCCAGCAGTTCTAAAGGGGACTGGGAGCAGTTCTTC. Encoded protein: CASSSKGDWEQFF. Complete variable domain (other parts from reference TRBV7-7 and TRBJ2-1): GAGVSQSPRYKVTKRGQDVTLRCDPISSHATLYWYQQALGQGPEFLTYFNYEAQPDKSGLPSDRFSAERPEGSISTLTIQRTEQRDSAMYRCASSSKGDWEQFFGPGTRLTVL.

Concerning this clone itself: Different DNA sequences within this sample yield the same CDR3. The rearrangement joins TRBV29-1 to TRBJ1-2; 10 bases match TRBD1. Germline V gene lookup returns CDR1 SQVTM and CDR2 ANQGSEA. The V gene end was trimmed by 5 bases and the J gene end by 8 bases; junction bases not matched to a gene: 5. The CDR3 is 12 residues long. CDR3 residues: CSVPGQGYGYTF. CDR3 bases: TGCAGCGTTCCGGGACAGGGGTACGGCTACACCTTC.

CDR3 sequence reads: CASSFIAENTEAFF. CDR3 nucleotide sequence: TGTGCCAGCAGCTTTATCGCAGAGAACACTGAAGCTTTCTTT. The chain joins TRBV7-9 to TRBJ1-1; D is uncertain. Trimming removed 3 bases from V and 1 base from J, with 9 bases in between. Germline V gene lookup returns CDR1 SEHNR and CDR2 FQNEAQ (reference sequence). The CDR3 covers 14 residues.

A single count supports this clone. The chain uses TRBV6-5 and TRBJ1-4; no firm D call. V lost 0 bases to trimming and J lost 5 bases, with 10 bases between them. This CDR3 comprises 15 residues. Germline values: CDR1 MNHEY, CDR2 SVGAGI. Here the CDR3 DNA reads TGTGCCAGCAGTTACTCCTTCTCCGGGAATGAAAAACTGTTTTTT. Translating it yields CASSYSFSGNEKLFF.

This chain connects TRBV29-1 to TRBJ2-1; TRBD2 matches 7 bases. Germline V gene sequence: CDR1 SQVTM, CDR2 ANQGSEA. V was pared by 4 bases and J by 4 bases, with 4 bases of the junction left unmatched. This CDR3 is 13 amino acids long. CDR3 loop: CSVVGGTYNEQFF. CDR3 DNA: TGCAGCGTTGTGGGGGGGACTTACAATGAGCAGTTCTTC.

The V gene is TRBV6-1, the J gene TRBJ2-7, with a possible D match to TRBD1 (5 bases). Trimming left V 4 bases short and J 4 bases short, with 14 bases between. The CDR3 has 14 amino acids. In germline, CDR1 is MNHNS, CDR2 SASEGT. CDR3 residues: CASSVGRVSYEQYF. In DNA, the CDR3 is TGTGCCAGCAGTGTCGGCAGGGTCAGTTACGAGCAGTACTTC.

The CDR3 coding sequence is TGTGCCAGCAGTTTATTGGGGGCCTCTGGAAACACCATATATTTT. Its translation: CASSLLGASGNTIYF. V is TRBV27 and J is TRBJ1-3; possibly TRBD1 for D (6 bases). CDR1 is MNHEY and CDR2 is SMNVEV in the germline V gene (reference sequence). The CDR3 extends over 15 amino acids. V lost 1 base and J lost 0, with 7 bases in between.

This clone came up a few times. J is TRBJ1-2 and V is TRBV27, with a possible D match to TRBD1 (6 bases). Trimming took off 6 bases at V and 0 bases at J, with 11 bases between the two ends. Per the germline V gene, CDR1 is MNHEY and CDR2 is SMNVEV (reference sequence). This CDR3 is built from 14 residues. The CDR3 spells CASSLTGANYGYTF. CDR3 in DNA: TGTGCCAGCAGCCTGACAGGAGCTAACTATGGCTACACCTTC.

This rearrangement joins TRBV10-3 to TRBJ1-2, with TRBD1 matching over 7 bases. The germline V gene has CDR1 ENHRY and CDR2 SYGVKD. Germline trimming cut 9 bases from V and 0 bases from J; bases unmatched to any gene: 10. The CDR3 length is 15 residues. The CDR3 region is CAIKTGDSPNYGYTF. In DNA form, the CDR3 reads TGTGCCATTAAAACGGGGGACAGCCCTAACTATGGCTACACCTTC.

The J gene is TRBJ2-7, the V gene TRBV18, with TRBD2 as a possible D gene (6 bases). Germline V CDR1 and CDR2: KGHSH, LQKENI. V shed 3 bases and J shed 3 bases, with 15 bases lying between them. The CDR3 loop spans 15 amino acids. In nucleotides, the CDR3 is TGTGCCAGCTCACCCACAACGGGACTTGACTACGAGCAGTACTTC. Protein product: CASSPTTGLDYEQYF.

The chain links TRBV11-3 to TRBJ2-7; TRBD1 matches at 11 bases. Germline CDR1 and CDR2: SGHNT and YENEEA. V lost 8 bases, J lost 0 bases, and 3 bases stayed unmatched. CDR3 length: 14 amino acids. This CDR3 is CASLGTGGSYEQYF. The DNA of the CDR3 is TGTGCCAGCCTCGGGACAGGGGGCTCCTACGAGCAGTACTTC. The whole variable domain, remainder taken from reference TRBV11-3 and TRBJ2-7, is EAGVVQSPRYKIIEKKQPVAFWCNPISGHNTLYWYLQNLGQGPELLIRYENEEAVDDSQLPKDRFSAERLKGVDSTLKIQPAELGDSAVYLCASLGTGGSYEQYFGPGTRLTVT.

The rearrangement uses TRBV11-1 and TRBJ2-5; 7 nucleotides match TRBD2. Germline assignment: CDR1 SGHAT and CDR2 FQDESV (reference sequence). The length of the CDR3 is 17 residues. With V trimmed by 2 bases and J by 5 bases, 14 bases remained unmatched. DNA of the CDR3: TGTGCCAGCAGCTTATACGGCCAGGCGGGAGATAGGGAGACCCAGTACTTC. Protein sequence: CASSLYGQAGDRETQYF.

This CDR3 reads CASSYGVTYEQYF. The CDR3 nucleotides are TGTGCCAGCAGTTACGGGGTTACCTACGAGCAGTACTTC. This chain links TRBV27 with TRBJ2-7; TRBD2 might be the D (5 bases). CDR1 is MNHEY and CDR2 is SMNVEV in the germline V gene (reference sequence). The CDR3 covers 13 residues. Trimming took off 4 bases at V and 2 bases at J, with 9 bases between the two ends.

The V call is TRBV27, the J call TRBJ1-1, with D maybe TRBD1 (6 bases). The CDR3 consists of 15 residues. With 5 bases removed from V and 1 base from J, the gap between germline ends came to 14 bases. Germline V gene data show CDR1 as MNHEY and CDR2 as SMNVEV (reference sequence). CDR3 coding DNA: TGTGCCAGCAGTCCGCCACAGGGCGGGAACACTGAAGCTTTCTTT. Encoded protein: CASSPPQGGNTEAFF.

The chain couples TRBV7-8 to TRBJ2-1, with 7 bases lining up with TRBD2. Unmatched junction bases numbered 10, after V lost 2 bases and J lost 9 bases. The CDR3 is 15 residues long. CDR1 is SGHVS, CDR2 FQNEAQ, per germline. The CDR3 DNA reads TGTGCCAGCAGCTTAAGGGTGGGAGGGCCTTCTGAGCAGTTCTTC. This gives the protein CASSLRVGGPSEQFF. Supplemented by reference TRBV7-8 and TRBJ2-1, the full variable domain reads GAGVSQSPRYKVAKRGQDVALRCDPISGHVSLFWYQQALGQGPEFLTYFQNEAQLDKSGLPSDRFFAERPEGSVSTLKIQRTQQEDSAVYLCASSLRVGGPSEQFFGPGTRLTVL.

V is TRBV5-1 and J is TRBJ1-2, with 11 bases matching TRBD1. The germline CDR1 and CDR2 sequences are SGHRS and YFSETQ. The CDR3 has 14 residues. The V and J ends lost 4 bases and 8 bases, in that order; junction bases with no gene match: 7. CDR3 DNA sequence: TGCGCCAGCAGCCCCGGGACAGGGGGATTGGGCTACACCTTC. Translated: CASSPGTGGLGYTF. Looking up the rest from reference TRBV5-1 and TRBJ1-2 gives the full variable domain: KAGVTQTPRYLIKTRGQQVTLSCSPISGHRSVSWYQQTPGQGLQFLFEYFSETQRNKGNFPGRFSGRQFSNSRSEMNVSTLELGDSALYLCASSPGTGGLGYTFGSGTRLTVV.

The gene calls are TRBV13 and TRBJ1-4; the match to TRBD1 covers 7 bases. Germline values: CDR1 PRHDT, CDR2 FYEKMQ (reference sequence). CDR3 size: 14 residues. The trim removed 4 bases at V and 7 bases at J, leaving 6 bases unmatched. This chain's CDR3 is CASSSSTGFEKLFF. CDR3 sequence (DNA): TGTGCCAGCAGCTCCTCGACAGGGTTTGAAAAACTGTTTTTT.

This sequence joins TRBV7-6 and TRBJ1-2, with unresolved D. The CDR3 extends over 17 amino acids. Germline V CDR1 and CDR2: SGHVS, FNYEAQ. Deletions cut 1 base from V and 1 base from J, with 16 bases between. CDR3 residues: CASSLGSAASVNYGYTF. The CDR3 coding sequence is TGTGCCAGCAGCTTAGGATCCGCAGCAAGCGTTAACTATGGCTACACCTTC.

This chain joins TRBV29-1 and TRBJ1-1; no clear D. The length of the CDR3 is 10 residues. The V gene's germline CDR1 is SQVTM and CDR2 ANQGSEA. V lost 5 bases and J 3 bases, leaving 4 bases between the germline ends. DNA of the CDR3: TGCAGCGTTTACTACACTGAAGCTTTCTTT. This codes for CSVYYTEAFF.